Shown below are 20 T cell receptor beta chains from a single sample sequenced in a study of T-cell reconstitution after alpha-beta-depleted transplantation in children. Preparation of the TCRbeta library involved a method that used unique molecular identifiers. TCRdb reprocessed the PCR reads via MiXCR and lists one record per CDR3 protein. Among roughly 790,000 distinct CDR3 sequences listed, approximately 15% were seen once. The sample consisted of PBMCs, mostly from graft donor cells, taken 360 days after TCRalphabeta/CD19-depleted stem cell transplant. These receptors were taken from a male patient younger than 18 who had a stem cell transplant for acute lymphoblastic leukemia, so the T cells may come from the graft donor.

In its sample, this clonotype was seen a few times. This chain connects TRBV5-6 to TRBJ1-1; D gene uncertain. The CDR3 runs 13 residues. Per germline, CDR1 SGHDT and CDR2 YYEEEE. V was shortened by 4 bases and J by 5 bases, with 12 bases between the two germline ends. The CDR3 loop reads CASSRWDGTEAFF. CDR3 DNA: TGTGCCAGCAGCCGTTGGGATGGTACTGAAGCTTTCTTT.

This chain joins TRBV7-9 and TRBJ1-2, with TRBD1 matching 9 bases. The junction had 11 bases not matched to a gene; V was cut back by 5 bases and J by 13 bases. There are 13 residues in the CDR3. CDR1 and CDR2 from the germline V gene are SEHNR and FQNEAQ (reference sequence). The CDR3 DNA reads TGTGCCAGCAGCGGCGGTGGGGACAGGGCCCCCACCTTC. It codes for CASSGGGDRAPTF. The variable domain in full, with the rest retrieved from reference TRBV7-9 and TRBJ1-2, is DTGVSQNPRHKITKRGQNVTFRCDPISEHNRLYWYRQTLGQGPEFLTYFQNEAQLEKSRLLSDRFSAERPKGSFSTLEIQRTEQGDSAMYLCASSGGGDRAPTFGSGTRLTVV.

The chain employs TRBV10-3 and TRBJ2-1; TRBD2 agrees at 8 bases. The CDR3 is 14 amino acids. Unmatched junction bases numbered 9, after V lost 6 bases and J lost 8 bases. CDR1 and CDR2 from the germline V gene are ENHRY and SYGVKD. The CDR3 spells CAISHRRAGDEQFF. The CDR3 DNA follows: TGTGCCATCAGCCATCGAAGAGCGGGGGATGAGCAGTTCTTC.

In this sample, this clonotype turned up many times. This rearrangement joins TRBV29-1 to TRBJ2-4; D might be TRBD1 or TRBD2, each matching 6 bases. Germline V gene data show CDR1 as SQVTM and CDR2 as ANQGSEA. V lost 6 bases to trimming and J lost 6 bases, with 24 bases between them. This CDR3 spans 16 amino acids. The CDR3 sequence: CSVAGSRGGTRNIQYF. CDR3 coding DNA: TGCAGCGTCGCCGGGAGTAGAGGGGGGACGAGAAACATTCAGTACTTC.

This clonotype was observed a few times. This chain links TRBV20-1 with TRBJ2-2, with TRBD2 matching over 10 bases. Per the germline V gene, CDR1 is DFQATT and CDR2 is SNEGSKA (reference sequence). The CDR3 loop spans 13 amino acids. With 5 bases clipped from V and 7 bases from J, the junction kept 4 bases outside the gene matches. The CDR3 region is CSAVAGGHGELFF. CDR3 sequence (DNA): TGCAGTGCTGTAGCGGGAGGACACGGGGAGCTGTTTTTT.

This clonotype was picked up a small number of times. The chain couples TRBV5-1 to TRBJ1-5; the D gene is possibly TRBD1 (6 bases). The germline V gene has CDR1 SGHRS and CDR2 YFSETQ. This CDR3 comprises 15 residues. V gave up 0 bases and J gave up 6 bases, with 13 bases separating them. The CDR3 DNA reads TGCGCCAGCAGCTTGGAGGCAGGGGCCAGTCAGCCCCAGCATTTT. Its protein product is CASSLEAGASQPQHF.

This clonotype has just a few counts. The CDR3 nucleotides read TGTGCCAGCTCACTATCCCAGACTAGCGGGAGCTTTGGAAACATTCAGTACTTC. Its translation is CASSLSQTSGSFGNIQYF. The chain couples TRBV18 to TRBJ2-4; 12 bases match TRBD2. The V gene's germline CDR1 is KGHSH and CDR2 LQKENI. With V trimmed by 4 bases and J by 6 bases, 13 bases remained unmatched. The CDR3 is 18 residues long.

The genes are TRBV4-2 and TRBJ2-1; TRBD2 is a possible D gene (6 bases). The V and J ends lost 0 bases and 10 bases respectively, with 13 bases between them. CDR3 length: 14 amino acids. Looked up from germline, CDR1 is LGHNA and CDR2 is YNFKEQ. The CDR3 sequence: CASSQDWGRREQFF. CDR3 DNA: TGTGCCAGCAGCCAAGATTGGGGGAGGCGGGAGCAGTTCTTC.

This clonotype has more than one count but fewer than ten. The genes are TRBV24-1 and TRBJ2-3, with a tentative D call TRBD1 (6 bases). The V end lost 4 bases, the J end lost 0 bases, and 10 bases lay between the germline ends. Germline-derived CDR1 and CDR2 are KGHDR and SFDVKD. The CDR3 extends over 15 amino acids. The CDR3 here is CATSDGTYSTDTQYF. The CDR3 DNA sequence: TGTGCCACCAGTGACGGGACATACAGCACAGATACGCAGTATTTT.

This clonotype was seen only a few times. The V call is TRBV7-9, the J call TRBJ1-1; maybe TRBD1 (6 bases). V was pared by 5 bases and J by 5 bases, with 18 bases between. Looked up from germline, CDR1 is SEHNR and CDR2 is FQNEAQ (reference sequence). This CDR3 has 15 amino acids. CDR3 nucleotides: TGTGCCAGCAGCGAAATACAGGGTTTTGGGACTGAAGCTTTCTTT. This encodes CASSEIQGFGTEAFF.

CDR3 loop: CASSLAQRFTEAFF. The DNA for the CDR3 is TGTGCCAGCAGCTTAGCGCAACGGTTCACTGAAGCTTTCTTT. The rearrangement uses TRBV7-6 and TRBJ1-1; D ambiguous. The CDR3 sequence is 14 residues long. The germline V gene encodes CDR1 SGHVS and CDR2 FNYEAQ. V lost 0 bases and J 4 bases, leaving 9 bases between the germline ends.

This clonotype has ten or more counts. The chain joins TRBV29-1 to TRBJ2-2; 9 bases line up with TRBD2. The CDR3 is 15 residues long. Germline CDR1 reads SQVTM; CDR2 reads ANQGSEA. J lost 6 bases, V lost 0 bases, and 5 bases had no gene match. The CDR3 DNA reads as TGCAGCGTTGAAGATGGAAGCGGGGGGCCCGGGGAGCTGTTTTTT. Translation: CSVEDGSGGPGELFF.

A few counts support this clonotype. The gene calls are TRBV9 and TRBJ2-1; D uncertain. The ends were cut back, 3 bases at V and 0 bases at J, with 7 bases in the middle. Germline assignment: CDR1 SGDLS and CDR2 YYNGEE. This CDR3 region has 14 residues. The CDR3 DNA reads TGTGCCAGCAGCGGTCACCTCTCCTACAATGAGCAGTTCTTC. It codes for CASSGHLSYNEQFF.

The J gene is TRBJ2-1, the V gene TRBV11-2, with TRBD2 matching over 12 bases. The CDR3 spans 18 residues. Germline V gene lookup returns CDR1 SGHAT and CDR2 FQNNGV. V was clipped by 0 bases and J by 7 bases; unmatched bases: 10. CDR3 amino acids: CASSLDLNGLAGNNEQFF. In DNA form, the CDR3 reads TGTGCCAGCAGCTTAGATCTGAATGGACTAGCGGGAAATAATGAGCAGTTCTTC.

This clonotype was seen only a few times. The chain has TRBV18 and TRBJ2-1; D perhaps matches TRBD2 (5 bases). The ends were cut back, 3 bases at V and 3 bases at J, with 12 bases in the middle. The CDR3 has 15 residues. CDR1 KGHSH and CDR2 LQKENI come from the germline V gene. As DNA, the CDR3 is TGTGCCAGCTCACCGGACGGGGTTGGCTACAATGAGCAGTTCTTC. This translates into CASSPDGVGYNEQFF.

This chain connects TRBV7-8 to TRBJ2-3, with D hard to call. CDR3 length: 14 amino acids. Deletions cut 1 base from V and 6 bases from J, with 11 bases between. The germline V gene has CDR1 SGHVS and CDR2 FQNEAQ. CDR3 bases: TGTGCCAGCAGCTTAGAAGTTCATGGGGATACGCAGTATTTT. This gives the protein CASSLEVHGDTQYF.

Many counts were recorded for this clonotype. The rearrangement uses TRBV6-5 and TRBJ2-1, with 7 positions matching TRBD2. Germline V gene data show CDR1 as MNHEY and CDR2 as SVGAGI. J was trimmed by 7 bases and V by 5 bases; bases with no gene match: 11. CDR3 length equals 15 residues. The CDR3 bases are TGTGCCAGCAGTCTCGGGCAAGGGAGGGGAAATGAGCAGTTCTTC. This translates into CASSLGQGRGNEQFF.

This chain joins TRBV5-1 and TRBJ2-4; D call uncertain. The CDR3 loop spans 15 amino acids. Trimming pared 0 bases from V and 1 base from J, leaving 8 bases between. Germline values: CDR1 SGHRS, CDR2 YFSETQ. The CDR3 DNA reads as TGCGCCAGCAGCTTGGACCCCGGGGCCAAAAACATTCAGTACTTC. The encoded protein is CASSLDPGAKNIQYF.

The chain couples TRBV29-1 to TRBJ2-7, with TRBD1 matching 7 bases. The V and J ends lost 3 bases and 7 bases, in that order; junction bases with no gene match: 6. CDR1 and CDR2 (germline): SQVTM, ANQGSEA. This CDR3 region has 12 residues. This CDR3 is CSVDTTGEEQYF. The CDR3 DNA sequence: TGCAGCGTTGACACCACAGGGGAAGAGCAGTACTTC.

This clonotype was seen more than once but under ten times. The rearrangement links TRBV7-9 to TRBJ2-5, with 7 bases fitting TRBD1. The ends lost 3 bases at V and 0 bases at J; junction bases unmatched: 4. Germline CDR1 and CDR2: SEHNR and FQNEAQ (reference sequence). CDR3 length: 15 amino acids. CDR3: CASSFRQGHQETQYF. For the CDR3, the DNA is TGTGCCAGCAGCTTCCGACAGGGTCACCAAGAGACCCAGTACTTC.